Below, 2 T cell receptor beta chains from the same sample are listed, as sequenced in a study of regulatory T cells in long-lasting Graves disease. CDR3 regions were amplified by Arm-PCR using iRepertoire HTBI primers to build TCR beta libraries. One entry per CDR3 protein results from TCRdb running MiXCR on the multiplex PCR reads. The repertoire includes over 400,000 distinct CDR3 sequences, 12% to 15% of them detected once, and roughly 18% sits in the top ten. Time point indicated: newly diagnosed GD, antithyroid drugs for less than 3 months. Generation of the TCR library employed RNA extracted from PBMCs. The sample was also reused in another study, on T cells in Graves' hyperthyroidism and ophthalmopathy.

The sequencing here drew on peripheral blood mononuclear cells (PBMCs), taken at new diagnosis, from a patient treated with antithyroid drugs. Every receptor here comes from a woman between 45 and 60 years old with Graves disease.

Ten or more counts support this clonotype. V is TRBV30 and J is TRBJ2-7, with TRBD1 matching over 10 bases. V shed 1 base, J shed 3 bases, and the junction held 6 bases outside the gene matches. This CDR3 has 15 amino acids. The germline V gene has CDR1 GTSNPN and CDR2 SVGIG (reference sequence). The CDR3 bases are TGTGCCTGGAGTGGCCCCGGACAGGGGGGCTACGAGCAGTACTTC. Its protein is CAWSGPGQGGYEQYF. Looking up the rest from reference TRBV30 and TRBJ2-7 gives the full variable domain: SQTIHQWPATLVQPVGSPLSLECTVEGTSNPNLYWYRQAAGRGLQLLFYSVGIGQISSEVPQNLSASRPQDRQFILSSKKLLLSDSGFYLCAWSGPGQGGYEQYFGPGTRLTVT.

The genes are TRBV6-5 and TRBJ2-1; no clear D. V was trimmed by 4 bases and J by 6 bases, leaving 7 bases between them. The CDR3 has 12 residues. Germline loops: CDR1 MNHEY, CDR2 SVGAGI. CDR3 sequence: CASSWKGNEQFF. CDR3 in DNA: TGTGCCAGCAGTTGGAAAGGCAATGAGCAGTTCTTC.